This entry features one T cell receptor (beta chain) sequence. V trimming: 2 bases; J trimming: 1 base; junction bases outside the gene matches: 14. The CDR3 spans 18 residues. The germline CDR1 and CDR2 sequences are SGDLS and YYNGEE. The sample originates from a study of CD8 T cells in ankylosing spondylitis. TCRdb redid the calling of the 5' RACE reads with MiXCR, one entry per CDR3 protein. The sample lists just over 350,000 distinct CDR3 sequences; approximately 22% were seen once. V usage is TRBV9 and J usage is TRBJ1-2, with 7 nucleotides matching TRBD1. The source of this sequence is a male donor with ankylosing spondylitis or in good health (not recorded which). The sample was blood, either unsorted or a sorted T cell fraction (not recorded which). The CDR3 sequence: CASSVNRDSEEGNYGYTF. For the CDR3, the DNA is TGTGCCAGCAGCGTGAACCGGGACAGTGAGGAGGGTAACTATGGCTACACCTTC.